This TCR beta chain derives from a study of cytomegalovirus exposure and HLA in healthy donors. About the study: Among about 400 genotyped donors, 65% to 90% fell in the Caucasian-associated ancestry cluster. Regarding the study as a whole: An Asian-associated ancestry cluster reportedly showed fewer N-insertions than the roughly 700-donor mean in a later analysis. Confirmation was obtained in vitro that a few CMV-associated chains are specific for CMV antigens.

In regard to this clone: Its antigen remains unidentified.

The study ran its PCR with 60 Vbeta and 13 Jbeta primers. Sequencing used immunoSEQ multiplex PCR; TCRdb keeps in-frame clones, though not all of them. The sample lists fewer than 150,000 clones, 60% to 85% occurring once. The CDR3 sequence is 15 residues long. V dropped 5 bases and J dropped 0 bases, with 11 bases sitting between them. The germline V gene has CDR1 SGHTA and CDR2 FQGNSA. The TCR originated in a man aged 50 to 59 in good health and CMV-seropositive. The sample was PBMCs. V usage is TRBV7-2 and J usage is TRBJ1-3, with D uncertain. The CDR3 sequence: CASSPLVSSGNTIYF. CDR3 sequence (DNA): TGTGCCAGCAGCCCGCTTGTTAGCTCTGGAAACACCATATATTTT.